This T cell receptor beta chain was identified during a study of T cell changes during pregnancy in multiple sclerosis. Profiled with immunoSEQ multiplex PCR; TCRdb holds only in-frame clones, not every one. The data show about 67,000 clones, 75% to 95% seen once. This CDR3 is 15 amino acids long. With 3 bases removed from V and 6 bases from J, the gap between germline ends came to 18 bases. From germline, CDR1 is SGHRS and CDR2 YFSETQ. Source: peripheral blood, taken in the first trimester of pregnancy. The clonotype originates from a female donor with multiple sclerosis, enrolled in a pregnancy study. This chain uses TRBV5-1 with TRBJ1-1, with D uncertain. Here the CDR3 DNA reads TGCGCCAGCAGCTCGGCCCTAGGTAACACTCCTGAAGCTTTCTTT. This encodes CASSSALGNTPEAFF.